This is a list of T cell receptor beta chains from one sample in a study of T cells of healthy individuals. One entry per CDR3 protein, called by TCRdb with MiXCR from the 5' RACE reads. The sample holds fewer than 75,000 distinct CDR3 sequences; about 17% are singletons and the top ten take about 4.4%. Source of these receptors: a human donor in good health. The conserved cysteine and the conserved F or W are not part of the CDR3 here. Each record gives: V gene, J gene, CDR3 protein.

TRBV3-1	TRBJ1-4	ASSQPGGEKLF
TRBV2	TRBJ1-5	ASSGFNQPQH
TRBV7-9	TRBJ2-5	ASSLRSRDNPYQETQY
TRBV7-2	TRBJ2-1	ASSLREQF
TRBV20-1	TRBJ2-2	SALGTSGRDGALF
TRBV9	TRBJ2-3	ASSTGTITDTQY
TRBV4-1	TRBJ2-2	ASNRGGELF
TRBV5-1	TRBJ2-4	ASSVGQSIAKNIQY
TRBV4-2	TRBJ2-2	ASSLQKGAGMNTGELF
TRBV10-3	TRBJ2-5	AISETGGALGTQY
TRBV7-9	TRBJ2-1	ASSLDSSYNEQF
TRBV2	TRBJ2-2	ASSEVAGAVGELF
TRBV19	TRBJ1-4	ASSLPGAANEKLF
TRBV4-1	TRBJ2-2	ASSQDRDITGELF
TRBV7-2	TRBJ2-7	ASSLALTSGSLGSYEQY
TRBV5-1	TRBJ2-1	ASALEGEGNEQF
TRBV29-1	TRBJ2-1	SAESSGVNNEQF
TRBV11-2	TRBJ2-1	ASSPSRNYNEQF
TRBV20-1	TRBJ1-1	SAPGPSQAEAF
TRBV7-9	TRBJ2-1	ASSLRDGSPTWEQF
TRBV19	TRBJ1-5	ASSIQGGSNQPQH
TRBV3-1	TRBJ2-3	ASSQVKTSGTTDTQY
TRBV29-1	TRBJ1-5	SVRRVLHSNQPQH
TRBV4-1	TRBJ1-1	ASSQGSRGRVGGAF
TRBV7-9	TRBJ2-7	ASSLQVTYEQY